The next 27 T cell receptor beta chains were all read from a single sample in a study of beta chain features in type 1 diabetes. What was sequenced were expressed TCRB transcripts, since all of the isolated RNA had been reverse transcribed. Sequenced by immunoSEQ multiplex PCR; TCRdb stores in-frame clones only, minus some. The sample has 250,000 to 350,000 clones, around 15% seen once. The sample taken for sequencing was central memory CD4+ T cells from blood. Receptor source: a man younger than 45 in good health.

This clone was observed a few times. The V and J genes are TRBV6-5 and TRBJ1-3; D not certain. Deletions cut 5 bases from V and 0 bases from J, with 8 bases between. CDR1 is MNHEY, CDR2 SVGAGI, per germline. This CDR3 comprises 14 residues. CDR3 protein: CASSDFSSGNTIYF. CDR3 bases: TGTGCCAGCAGTGACTTCAGCTCTGGAAACACCATATATTTT.

This clone was detected ten times or more. The chain is built from TRBV7-9 and TRBJ1-6; D may be TRBD1 (6 bases). Germline values: CDR1 SEHNR, CDR2 FQNEAQ (reference sequence). This CDR3 has 16 residues. Trimming removed 7 bases from V and 11 bases from J, with 24 bases in between. As DNA, the CDR3 is TGTGCCAGCACCCAGGGGAGGGGACAAAGTGGTCCACCCCTCCACTTT. Its protein product is CASTQGRGQSGPPLHF.

The chain employs TRBV5-6 and TRBJ2-5; D is unresolved. V was pared by 1 base and J by 2 bases, with 9 bases between. This CDR3 comprises 14 residues. Germline CDR1 and CDR2: SGHDT and YYEEEE. The CDR3 sequence: CASSLTARQETQYF. The CDR3 DNA reads as TGTGCCAGCAGCTTGACAGCGAGGCAAGAGACCCAGTACTTC.

This clone was observed a handful of times. Different DNA sequences within this sample yield the same CDR3. The chain couples TRBV11-3 to TRBJ1-1; no reliable D call. V was clipped by 0 bases and J by 3 bases, with 8 bases between them. The CDR3 is made up of 14 amino acids. In germline, CDR1 is SGHNT, CDR2 YENEEA. CDR3 residues: CASSLDSRHTEAFF. The DNA for the CDR3 is TGTGCCAGCAGCTTAGATTCAAGGCACACTGAAGCTTTCTTT.

The chain couples TRBV18 to TRBJ1-4; D not resolved. Trimming left V 4 bases short and J 6 bases short, with 15 bases between. Germline-derived CDR1 and CDR2 are KGHSH and LQKENI. The CDR3 contains 15 residues. The CDR3 coding sequence is TGTGCCAGCTCACAGGCCAATATTCCTTATGAAAAACTGTTTTTT. This sequence encodes CASSQANIPYEKLFF.

This clone was recorded a few times. The chain has TRBV25-1 and TRBJ1-1, with D possibly TRBD1 on 6 matching bases. The CDR3 has 16 residues. Germline V gene sequence: CDR1 MGHDK, CDR2 SYGVNS. Trimming took 3 bases from V and 5 from J, leaving 19 bases between them. This CDR3 reads CASSDRRGKTGTEAFF. Written as DNA, the CDR3 is TGTGCCAGCAGTGACCGTAGGGGGAAAACAGGGACTGAAGCTTTCTTT. The full variable domain, with the rest looked up from reference TRBV25-1 and TRBJ1-1, is EADIYQTPRYLVIGTGKKITLECSQTMGHDKMYWYQQDPGMELHLIHYSYGVNSTEKGDLSSESTVSRIRTEHFPLTLESARPSHTSQYLCASSDRRGKTGTEAFFGQGTRLTVV.

The rearrangement uses TRBV2 and TRBJ1-6; 10 nucleotides agree with TRBD1. CDR1 and CDR2 from the germline V gene are SNHLY and FYNNEI. The CDR3 loop spans 15 amino acids. V gave up 5 bases and J gave up 8 bases; unmatched junction bases: 6. CDR3 nucleotides: TGTGCCAGCAGTTCCCGACAGGGGGCTTATTCACCCCTCCACTTT. Translation gives CASSSRQGAYSPLHF.

Only a few counts were recorded for this clone. The chain is built from TRBV7-8 and TRBJ2-4; 14 bases map to TRBD2. The ends lost 5 bases at V and 2 bases at J; junction bases unmatched: 17. The CDR3 has 21 amino acids. The germline V gene has CDR1 SGHVS and CDR2 FQNEAQ. CDR3 in amino acids: CASSTPTSGGGDVQSKNIQYF. The DNA for the CDR3 is TGTGCCAGCAGCACTCCGACTAGCGGGGGGGGTGATGTTCAATCCAAAAACATTCAGTACTTC.

This clone has just a few counts. The rearrangement joins TRBV9 to TRBJ1-5; tentative D call: TRBD1 (5 bases). The length of the CDR3 is 15 residues. The V gene's germline CDR1 is SGDLS and CDR2 YYNGEE. V was clipped by 0 bases and J by 3 bases, with 10 bases between them. Written as DNA, the CDR3 is TGTGCCAGCAGCGTAGATTTAGGGGCCAATCAGCCCCAGCATTTT. Translating it yields CASSVDLGANQPQHF. The variable domain in full, with the rest retrieved from reference TRBV9 and TRBJ1-5, is DSGVTQTPKHLITATGQRVTLRCSPRSGDLSVYWYQQSLDQGLQFLIQYYNGEERAKGNILERFSAQQFPDLHSELNLSSLELGDSALYFCASSVDLGANQPQHFGDGTRLSIL.

The genes are TRBV4-3 and TRBJ1-2; 7 bases line up with TRBD1. The J segment lost 4 bases and the V segment lost 2 bases, leaving 7 bases of the junction unmatched. The CDR3 is 15 residues long. CDR1 and CDR2 (germline): LGHNA, YSLEER. Here the CDR3 reads CASSQLPGGVYGYTF. Written as DNA, the CDR3 is TGCGCCAGCAGCCAATTGCCAGGGGGTGTCTATGGCTACACCTTC.

The V and J genes are TRBV4-2 and TRBJ2-1; D gene ambiguous. Trimming removed 0 bases at V and 7 bases at J, with 7 bases between. Germline V lookup: CDR1 LGHNA, CDR2 YNFKEQ. The CDR3 sequence is 13 residues long. The CDR3 DNA sequence: TGTGCCAGCAGCCAAGATCGGTCAAATGAGCAGTTCTTC. This sequence encodes CASSQDRSNEQFF.

In this sample, this clone turned up a few times. The chain is built from TRBV30 and TRBJ2-3, with 9 bases fitting TRBD1. V trimming: 2 bases; J trimming: 0 bases; junction bases outside the gene matches: 3. The CDR3 spans 15 residues. The germline V gene has CDR1 GTSNPN and CDR2 SVGIG (reference sequence). CDR3 nucleotide sequence: TGTGCCTGGAGTCCCGGGACAGGGAGCACAGATACGCAGTATTTT. Amino acid sequence: CAWSPGTGSTDTQYF.

This clone showed up just a few times. The chain couples TRBV5-6 to TRBJ1-2, with TRBD1 as a possible D gene (6 bases). The CDR3 consists of 14 residues. Germline CDR1 is SGHDT and CDR2 is YYEEEE. Deletions cut 7 bases from V and 4 bases from J, with 17 bases between. The CDR3 coding sequence is TGTGCCAGCCTACCCGGCGGGGGCCTCTATGGCTACACCTTC. Amino acids: CASLPGGGLYGYTF. The whole variable domain, remainder taken from reference TRBV5-6 and TRBJ1-2, is DAGVTQSPTHLIKTRGQQVTLRCSPKSGHDTVSWYQQALGQGPQFIFQYYEEEERQRGNFPDRFSGHQFPNYSSELNVNALLLGDSALYLCASLPGGGLYGYTFGSGTRLTVV.

V is TRBV5-1 and J is TRBJ2-7; D might be TRBD1 or TRBD2, each matching 5 bases. The CDR3 covers 14 residues. CDR1 SGHRS and CDR2 YFSETQ come from the germline V gene. The V and J ends lost 0 bases and 6 bases respectively, with 13 bases between them. Written as DNA, the CDR3 is TGCGCCAGCAGCTTGGACGGGGCCAGGCGCGAGCAGTACTTC. Protein sequence: CASSLDGARREQYF.

The rearrangement uses TRBV7-2 and TRBJ2-2; 10 nucleotides match TRBD1. J lost 8 bases, V lost 5 bases, and 5 bases had no gene match. The germline CDR1 and CDR2 sequences are SGHTA and FQGNSA. CDR3 length equals 14 residues. The CDR3 here is CASSRDRGWGELFF. The CDR3 DNA reads as TGTGCCAGCAGCCGGGACAGGGGCTGGGGGGAGCTGTTTTTT.

The rearrangement links TRBV7-2 to TRBJ1-1, with D unclear. The CDR3 totals 13 residues. V lost 1 base, J lost 0 bases, and 3 bases lay in between. Germline V lookup: CDR1 SGHTA, CDR2 FQGNSA. DNA for the CDR3: TGTGCCAGCAGCTTAGATCTGAACACTGAAGCTTTCTTT. Its protein product is CASSLDLNTEAFF.

This clone was found a few times. The chain is built from TRBV7-9 and TRBJ2-2; the D is unclear. The germline V gene encodes CDR1 SEHNR and CDR2 FQNEAQ (reference sequence). V dropped 2 bases and J dropped 5 bases, with 9 bases sitting between them. The length of the CDR3 is 14 residues. The CDR3 DNA is TGTGCCAGCAGCTTAAGTCTTGGGACCGGGGAGCTGTTTTTT. It codes for CASSLSLGTGELFF.

This clone turned up a few times. The chain uses TRBV7-8 and TRBJ1-2; D might be TRBD1 (5 bases). V shed 1 base and J shed 2 bases, with 8 bases lying between them. The CDR3 is 14 residues long. Looked up from germline, CDR1 is SGHVS and CDR2 is FQNEAQ. The CDR3 protein is CASSLGGSNYGYTF. The CDR3 DNA sequence: TGTGCCAGCAGCTTAGGGGGCAGCAACTATGGCTACACCTTC.

V and J are TRBV7-4 and TRBJ2-7; D tentatively fits TRBD1 or TRBD2 (5 bases each). CDR1 is SGHVT and CDR2 is SQSDAQ in the germline V gene. The length of the CDR3 is 17 residues. Trimming removed 9 bases from V and 4 bases from J, with 28 bases in between. The CDR3: CARISWERLLGLYEQYV. The CDR3 region has the DNA TGTGCCAGGATTAGCTGGGAGAGGTTACTGGGGCTTTACGAGCAGTACGTC.

The chain carries TRBV2 and TRBJ1-6; a weak D match, TRBD1 (5 bases). There are 14 residues in the CDR3. V lost 3 bases to trimming and J lost 8 bases, with 11 bases between them. From germline, CDR1 is SNHLY and CDR2 FYNNEI. The CDR3 loop reads CASSDQGRDSPLHF. CDR3 nucleotides: TGTGCCAGCAGTGATCAGGGAAGGGATTCACCCCTCCACTTT.

J is TRBJ2-2 and V is TRBV2, with D uncertain. Per germline, CDR1 SNHLY and CDR2 FYNNEI. Trimming took off 4 bases at V and 3 bases at J, with 12 bases between the two ends. CDR3 length equals 15 residues. The CDR3 protein is CASSVKTGDTGELFF. CDR3 DNA: TGTGCCAGCAGTGTCAAGACGGGCGACACCGGGGAGCTGTTTTTT.

The chain couples TRBV4-3 to TRBJ1-2; no reliable D call. This CDR3 has 14 amino acids. Germline V gives CDR1 LGHNA, CDR2 YSLEER. Trimming removed 1 base at V and 7 bases at J, with 13 bases between. The CDR3 sequence: CASSQGPGQGGYTF. The CDR3 DNA reads as TGCGCCAGCAGCCAAGGGCCGGGTCAAGGTGGCTACACCTTC.

This clone was detected a few times. This rearrangement joins TRBV7-9 to TRBJ1-2; no definite D call. Trimming removed 6 bases from V and 1 base from J, with 12 bases in between. The CDR3 sequence is 14 residues long. The germline V gene has CDR1 SEHNR and CDR2 FQNEAQ (reference sequence). The CDR3 nucleotides read TGTGCCAGCAGTTACGACACCGATAACTATGGCTACACCTTC. Its translation is CASSYDTDNYGYTF. Full variable domain (outside the CDR3, taken from reference TRBV7-9 and TRBJ1-2): DTGVSQNPRHKITKRGQNVTFRCDPISEHNRLYWYRQTLGQGPEFLTYFQNEAQLEKSRLLSDRFSAERPKGSFSTLEIQRTEQGDSAMYLCASSYDTDNYGYTFGSGTRLTVV.

This clone was seen a few times. The chain uses TRBV30 and TRBJ1-1, with D possibly TRBD1 on 6 matching bases. V lost 1 base to trimming and J lost 4 bases, with 22 bases between them. This CDR3 is built from 17 residues. The germline V gene encodes CDR1 GTSNPN and CDR2 SVGIG (reference sequence). As DNA, the CDR3 is TGTGCCTGGAGTGCCTTTACCCGATCACAGGGAGGCACTGAAGCTTTCTTT. It codes for CAWSAFTRSQGGTEAFF.

The chain links TRBV11-1 to TRBJ2-1; no firm D call. Germline lookup yields CDR1 SGHAT and CDR2 FQDESV (reference sequence). There are 13 residues in the CDR3. Trimming took 5 bases from V and 10 from J, leaving 15 bases between them. In DNA form, the CDR3 reads TGTGCCAGCAGCCAGCACGTCAGGACGGAGCAGTTCTTC. This encodes CASSQHVRTEQFF. The whole variable domain, remainder taken from reference TRBV11-1 and TRBJ2-1, is EAEVAQSPRYKITEKSQAVAFWCDPISGHATLYWYRQILGQGPELLVQFQDESVVDDSQLPKDRFSAERLKGVDSTLKIQPAELGDSAMYLCASSQHVRTEQFFGPGTRLTVL.

This rearrangement joins TRBV7-2 to TRBJ2-7; D is undetermined. Trimming pared 2 bases from V and 0 bases from J, leaving 11 bases between. From germline, CDR1 is SGHTA and CDR2 FQGNSA. The CDR3 runs to 15 residues. The CDR3 nucleotides read TGTGCCAGCAGCTTAACGACGGGCGGCTCCTACGAGCAGTACGTC. Its protein is CASSLTTGGSYEQYV.

Only a few counts were recorded for this clone. This CDR3 is also generated by other DNA sequences in the sample. The chain has TRBV7-9 and TRBJ2-6, with unresolved D. In germline, CDR1 is SEHNR, CDR2 FQNEAQ (reference sequence). CDR3 length: 15 residues. Trimming took off 1 base at V and 1 base at J, with 5 bases between the two ends. The CDR3 loop is CASSLGGSGANVLTF. The CDR3 bases are TGTGCCAGCAGCTTAGGGGGTTCTGGGGCCAACGTCCTGACTTTC.